The rows below give T cell receptor beta chains drawn from one sample of a study of beta chain features in type 1 diabetes. Sequencing was performed with immunoSEQ multiplex PCR; in TCRdb, only in-frame clones are kept and a portion is missing. This sample has some 150,000 clones, with less than 9% found just once. Source material: central memory CD4+ T cells from blood. Receptors originate from a woman in her 30s in good health. CDR3s leave out the opening cysteine and the closing phenylalanine or tryptophan. The D gene is left open where the match is weak.

j_call d_call v_call cdr3_aa
TRBJ1-1 NA TRBV6-4 ASSEHMETEAF
TRBJ2-2 TRBD2 TRBV7-9 ASSFTGTSGRQNTGELF
TRBJ1-2 NA TRBV9 ASSVGGRSGYGYT
TRBJ2-1 TRBD1 TRBV11-2 ASSSDRSSYNEQF
TRBJ2-5 NA TRBV13 ASSLSGYQY
TRBJ1-5 NA TRBV5-1 ASSLGRNQPQH
TRBJ1-2 TRBD1 TRBV6-6 ASSSDRVGYT
TRBJ2-3 NA TRBV5-6 ASSPRGSRDTQY
TRBJ1-1 NA TRBV7-3 ASSFQGNTEAF
TRBJ2-3 TRBD2 TRBV4-3 ASSPRTGLAGNSDTQY
TRBJ2-1 TRBD2 TRBV29-1 SVDRGGSGRNEQF
TRBJ2-7 TRBD1 TRBV29-1 SVDTGTGGYEQY
TRBJ2-5 TRBD1 TRBV7-2 ASSLAGTAQETQY
TRBJ1-1 TRBD1 TRBV28 GTGPDTEAF
TRBJ2-1 TRBD2 TRBV7-3 ASSLGGSGVNEQF
NA NA TRBV29-1 SVREAYEQY
TRBJ2-5 TRBD2 TRBV2 ASNRSGRETQY
TRBJ1-5 TRBD1 TRBV5-1 ASSLTGDNQPQH
TRBJ2-1 NA TRBV7-3 ASSLGTRNRNEQF
TRBJ1-2 TRBD1 TRBV7-2 ASSSRQGGNYGYT
TRBJ2-3 TRBD1 TRBV7-2 ASSQGQGASGTQY
TRBJ2-2 NA TRBV18 ASSPLQGTGELF
TRBJ2-7 NA TRBV30 AWSRQGPYEQY
TRBJ2-1 NA TRBV7-2 ASSQYNGGVQF
TRBJ1-1 NA TRBV7-3 ASSLNWGGDTEAF
TRBJ1-4 NA TRBV11-2 ASSSHRVATNEKLF
TRBJ2-1 NA TRBV7-9 ASSQGSGNEQF
TRBJ1-2 NA TRBV18 ASSPPADSYYGYT
TRBJ1-1 NA TRBV29-1 SVVGRGGTEAF
TRBJ2-1 NA TRBV9 ASSVDSGAYNEQF
TRBJ2-2 TRBD2 TRBV11-3 ASSSGLVAGELF
TRBJ2-3 NA TRBV6-5 ASSYSNSPDTQY
TRBJ2-7 NA TRBV11-2 ASSLREGRGSEQY
TRBJ2-1 NA TRBV7-9 ASSTQGNEQF
TRBJ2-2 NA TRBV30 AWSRGTNTGELF
TRBJ2-2 TRBD2 TRBV29-1 SVDRASGNTGELF
TRBJ1-1 TRBD1 TRBV28 ASRTGATEAF
TRBJ1-4 NA TRBV7-2 ASSLAHGNEKLF
TRBJ2-2 TRBD2 TRBV5-1 ASSLGLASRTGELF
TRBJ2-2 NA TRBV30 AWSGFGTGELF
TRBJ1-1 NA TRBV28 ASSLGGLMNTEAF
TRBJ2-5 NA TRBV5-1 ASSFGGAETQY
TRBJ2-7 NA TRBV7-8 ASRGRGEQY
TRBJ2-1 TRBD1 TRBV30 AWSEDRGIHEQF
TRBJ2-2 NA TRBV15 ATSRGARNTGELF
TRBJ2-5 TRBD2 TRBV28 ASSSPLLAVQETQY
TRBJ2-7 NA TRBV9 ASSVTERQAEQY
TRBJ1-2 NA TRBV28 ASKLDMTSGYT
TRBJ2-5 NA TRBV30 AWSFGVVTQY
TRBJ2-3 NA TRBV6-4 ASSEESTLTQY
TRBJ1-2 NA TRBV2 ASSLDGQPYGYT
TRBJ2-7 NA TRBV7-3 ASSLSLTRRSYEQY
TRBJ2-7 NA TRBV29-1 SVFDSAAMYEQY
TRBJ1-1 NA TRBV10-3 AISESVTETEAF
TRBJ2-7 TRBD2 TRBV7-2 ASSKSRLAGLEQY